Below, one T cell receptor (beta chain) is given with its context. Primed by a sample-barcoded 5' primer and a J-beta primer mix, a second PCR proceeded for about 6 to 12 cycles. TCRdb reprocessed the 5' RACE reads via MiXCR and lists one record per CDR3 protein. The data hold more than 500,000 distinct CDR3 sequences, with around 27% observed a single time. The data stem from a study of blood T cells in healthy people across ages. This CDR3 has 14 amino acids. The V and J ends lost 5 bases and 3 bases, in that order; junction bases with no gene match: 4. This sample was shared with a second study, whose subject was T cells of mothers and their children. As that report states: Healthy Caucasian mothers, three in number, and their six children were the donors.

The chain combines TRBV12-3 or TRBV12-4 with TRBJ2-5, with TRBD1 matching 9 bases. The clonotype was recovered from a boy between 2 and 15 years old in good health. Sequenced input: blood. The CDR3 loop reads CASSPTGGEETQYF. As DNA, the CDR3 is TGTGCCAGCAGTCCTACAGGGGGCGAAGAGACCCAGTACTTC.